This T cell receptor (beta chain) was sequenced for a study of blood T cell repertoires in COVID-19. Study-wide background: Samples came from the United States, Italy and Spain, spanning acute and convalescent COVID-19. From T cells, B-cell-depleted T cells, or PBMCs came the material, which was cDNA or gDNA.

This clone is deemed medium-sized (0.01 to 0.1%). Original analysis: For nucleated cells, counts were estimated from reference gene primer amplification. The repertoire was sequenced with immunoSEQ multiplex PCR; TCRdb's copy has only in-frame clones and lacks some. For V, J and clone size, that table is used; D and trimming come from the DNA. The data hold around 29,000 clones, with 65% to 70% observed a single time. The length of the CDR3 is 13 residues. The germline V gene has CDR1 LNHNV and CDR2 YYDKDF (reference sequence). Trimming left V 2 bases short and J 5 bases short, with 6 bases between. The sequence was collected from a human donor in a cohort sampled during active COVID-19. The chain couples TRBV15 to TRBJ2-2, with a possible D match to TRBD1 (6 bases). The sequencing input was peripheral blood. In DNA, the CDR3 is TGTGCCACCAGCAGAAGGGGGACCGGGGAGCTGTTTTTT. It translates to CATSRRGTGELFF.